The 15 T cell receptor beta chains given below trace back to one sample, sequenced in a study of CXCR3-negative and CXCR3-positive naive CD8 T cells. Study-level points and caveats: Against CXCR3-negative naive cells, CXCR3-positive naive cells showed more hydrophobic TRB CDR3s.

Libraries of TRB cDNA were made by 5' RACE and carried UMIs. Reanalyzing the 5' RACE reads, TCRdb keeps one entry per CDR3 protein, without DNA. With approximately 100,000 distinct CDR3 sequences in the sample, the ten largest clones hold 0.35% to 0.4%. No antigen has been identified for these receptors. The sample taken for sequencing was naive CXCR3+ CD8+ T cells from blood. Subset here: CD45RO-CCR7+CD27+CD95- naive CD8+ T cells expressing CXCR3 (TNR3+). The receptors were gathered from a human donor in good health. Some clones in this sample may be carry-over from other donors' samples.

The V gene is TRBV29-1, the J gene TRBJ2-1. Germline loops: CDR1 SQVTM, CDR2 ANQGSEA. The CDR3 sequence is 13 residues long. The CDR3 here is CSVVLVSYNEQFF.

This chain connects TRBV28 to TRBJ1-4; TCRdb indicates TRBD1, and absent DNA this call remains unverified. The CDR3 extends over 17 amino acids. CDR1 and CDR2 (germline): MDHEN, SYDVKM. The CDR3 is CASGMGQAPATNEKLFF.

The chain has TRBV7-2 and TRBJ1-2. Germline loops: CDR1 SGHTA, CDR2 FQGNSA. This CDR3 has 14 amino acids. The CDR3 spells CASSLVGPSYGYTF.

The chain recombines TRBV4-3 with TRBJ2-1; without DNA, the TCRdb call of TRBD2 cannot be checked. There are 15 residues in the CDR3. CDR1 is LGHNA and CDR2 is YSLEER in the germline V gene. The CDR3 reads CASSQGTSGYNEQFF.

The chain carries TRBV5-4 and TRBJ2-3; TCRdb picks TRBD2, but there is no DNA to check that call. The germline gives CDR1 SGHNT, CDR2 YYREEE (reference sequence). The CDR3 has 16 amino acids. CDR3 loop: CASRLTSGGTTDTQYF.

CDR3: CASSQDHGGDTDTQYF. The chain couples TRBV4-3 to TRBJ2-3; the TCRdb call, TRBD1, lacks DNA for checking. This CDR3 is 16 amino acids long. Germline values: CDR1 LGHNA, CDR2 YSLEER.

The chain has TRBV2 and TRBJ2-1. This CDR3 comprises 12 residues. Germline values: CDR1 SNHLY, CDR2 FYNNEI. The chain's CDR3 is CASSVSRNEQFF.

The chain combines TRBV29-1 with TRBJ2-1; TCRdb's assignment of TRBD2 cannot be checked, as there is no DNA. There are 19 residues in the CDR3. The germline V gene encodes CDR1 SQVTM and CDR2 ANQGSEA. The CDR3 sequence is CSVEGATSGGVSSYNEQFF.

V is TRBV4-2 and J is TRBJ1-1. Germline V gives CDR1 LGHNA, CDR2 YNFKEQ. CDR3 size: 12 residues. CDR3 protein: CASSQDNTEAFF.

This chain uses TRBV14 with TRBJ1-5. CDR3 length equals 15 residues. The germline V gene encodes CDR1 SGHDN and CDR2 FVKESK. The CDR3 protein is CASSPLPGLNQPQHF.

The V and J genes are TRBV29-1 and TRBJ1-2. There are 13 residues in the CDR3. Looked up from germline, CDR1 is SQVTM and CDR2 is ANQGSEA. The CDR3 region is CSVVSQPSDGYTF.

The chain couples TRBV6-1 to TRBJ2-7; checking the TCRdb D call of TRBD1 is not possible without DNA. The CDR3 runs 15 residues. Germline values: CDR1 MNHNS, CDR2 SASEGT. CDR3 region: CASSEAYGGSYEQYF.

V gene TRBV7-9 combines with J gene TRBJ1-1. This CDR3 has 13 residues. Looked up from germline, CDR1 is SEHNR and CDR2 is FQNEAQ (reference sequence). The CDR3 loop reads CASSYGEWTEAFF. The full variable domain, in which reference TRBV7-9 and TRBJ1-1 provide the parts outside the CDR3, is DTGVSQNPRHKITKRGQNVTFRCDPISEHNRLYWYRQTLGQGPEFLTYFQNEAQLEKSRLLSDRFSAERPKGSFSTLEIQRTEQGDSAMYLCASSYGEWTEAFFGQGTRLTVV.

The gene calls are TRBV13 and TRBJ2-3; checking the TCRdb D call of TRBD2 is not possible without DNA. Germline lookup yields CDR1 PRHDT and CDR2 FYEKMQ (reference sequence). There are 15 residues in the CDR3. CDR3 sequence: CASSLTTERRDTQYF.

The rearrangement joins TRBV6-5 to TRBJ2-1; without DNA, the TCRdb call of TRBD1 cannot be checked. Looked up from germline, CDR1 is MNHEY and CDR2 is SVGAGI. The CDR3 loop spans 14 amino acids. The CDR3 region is CASSYSSPGDEQFF.